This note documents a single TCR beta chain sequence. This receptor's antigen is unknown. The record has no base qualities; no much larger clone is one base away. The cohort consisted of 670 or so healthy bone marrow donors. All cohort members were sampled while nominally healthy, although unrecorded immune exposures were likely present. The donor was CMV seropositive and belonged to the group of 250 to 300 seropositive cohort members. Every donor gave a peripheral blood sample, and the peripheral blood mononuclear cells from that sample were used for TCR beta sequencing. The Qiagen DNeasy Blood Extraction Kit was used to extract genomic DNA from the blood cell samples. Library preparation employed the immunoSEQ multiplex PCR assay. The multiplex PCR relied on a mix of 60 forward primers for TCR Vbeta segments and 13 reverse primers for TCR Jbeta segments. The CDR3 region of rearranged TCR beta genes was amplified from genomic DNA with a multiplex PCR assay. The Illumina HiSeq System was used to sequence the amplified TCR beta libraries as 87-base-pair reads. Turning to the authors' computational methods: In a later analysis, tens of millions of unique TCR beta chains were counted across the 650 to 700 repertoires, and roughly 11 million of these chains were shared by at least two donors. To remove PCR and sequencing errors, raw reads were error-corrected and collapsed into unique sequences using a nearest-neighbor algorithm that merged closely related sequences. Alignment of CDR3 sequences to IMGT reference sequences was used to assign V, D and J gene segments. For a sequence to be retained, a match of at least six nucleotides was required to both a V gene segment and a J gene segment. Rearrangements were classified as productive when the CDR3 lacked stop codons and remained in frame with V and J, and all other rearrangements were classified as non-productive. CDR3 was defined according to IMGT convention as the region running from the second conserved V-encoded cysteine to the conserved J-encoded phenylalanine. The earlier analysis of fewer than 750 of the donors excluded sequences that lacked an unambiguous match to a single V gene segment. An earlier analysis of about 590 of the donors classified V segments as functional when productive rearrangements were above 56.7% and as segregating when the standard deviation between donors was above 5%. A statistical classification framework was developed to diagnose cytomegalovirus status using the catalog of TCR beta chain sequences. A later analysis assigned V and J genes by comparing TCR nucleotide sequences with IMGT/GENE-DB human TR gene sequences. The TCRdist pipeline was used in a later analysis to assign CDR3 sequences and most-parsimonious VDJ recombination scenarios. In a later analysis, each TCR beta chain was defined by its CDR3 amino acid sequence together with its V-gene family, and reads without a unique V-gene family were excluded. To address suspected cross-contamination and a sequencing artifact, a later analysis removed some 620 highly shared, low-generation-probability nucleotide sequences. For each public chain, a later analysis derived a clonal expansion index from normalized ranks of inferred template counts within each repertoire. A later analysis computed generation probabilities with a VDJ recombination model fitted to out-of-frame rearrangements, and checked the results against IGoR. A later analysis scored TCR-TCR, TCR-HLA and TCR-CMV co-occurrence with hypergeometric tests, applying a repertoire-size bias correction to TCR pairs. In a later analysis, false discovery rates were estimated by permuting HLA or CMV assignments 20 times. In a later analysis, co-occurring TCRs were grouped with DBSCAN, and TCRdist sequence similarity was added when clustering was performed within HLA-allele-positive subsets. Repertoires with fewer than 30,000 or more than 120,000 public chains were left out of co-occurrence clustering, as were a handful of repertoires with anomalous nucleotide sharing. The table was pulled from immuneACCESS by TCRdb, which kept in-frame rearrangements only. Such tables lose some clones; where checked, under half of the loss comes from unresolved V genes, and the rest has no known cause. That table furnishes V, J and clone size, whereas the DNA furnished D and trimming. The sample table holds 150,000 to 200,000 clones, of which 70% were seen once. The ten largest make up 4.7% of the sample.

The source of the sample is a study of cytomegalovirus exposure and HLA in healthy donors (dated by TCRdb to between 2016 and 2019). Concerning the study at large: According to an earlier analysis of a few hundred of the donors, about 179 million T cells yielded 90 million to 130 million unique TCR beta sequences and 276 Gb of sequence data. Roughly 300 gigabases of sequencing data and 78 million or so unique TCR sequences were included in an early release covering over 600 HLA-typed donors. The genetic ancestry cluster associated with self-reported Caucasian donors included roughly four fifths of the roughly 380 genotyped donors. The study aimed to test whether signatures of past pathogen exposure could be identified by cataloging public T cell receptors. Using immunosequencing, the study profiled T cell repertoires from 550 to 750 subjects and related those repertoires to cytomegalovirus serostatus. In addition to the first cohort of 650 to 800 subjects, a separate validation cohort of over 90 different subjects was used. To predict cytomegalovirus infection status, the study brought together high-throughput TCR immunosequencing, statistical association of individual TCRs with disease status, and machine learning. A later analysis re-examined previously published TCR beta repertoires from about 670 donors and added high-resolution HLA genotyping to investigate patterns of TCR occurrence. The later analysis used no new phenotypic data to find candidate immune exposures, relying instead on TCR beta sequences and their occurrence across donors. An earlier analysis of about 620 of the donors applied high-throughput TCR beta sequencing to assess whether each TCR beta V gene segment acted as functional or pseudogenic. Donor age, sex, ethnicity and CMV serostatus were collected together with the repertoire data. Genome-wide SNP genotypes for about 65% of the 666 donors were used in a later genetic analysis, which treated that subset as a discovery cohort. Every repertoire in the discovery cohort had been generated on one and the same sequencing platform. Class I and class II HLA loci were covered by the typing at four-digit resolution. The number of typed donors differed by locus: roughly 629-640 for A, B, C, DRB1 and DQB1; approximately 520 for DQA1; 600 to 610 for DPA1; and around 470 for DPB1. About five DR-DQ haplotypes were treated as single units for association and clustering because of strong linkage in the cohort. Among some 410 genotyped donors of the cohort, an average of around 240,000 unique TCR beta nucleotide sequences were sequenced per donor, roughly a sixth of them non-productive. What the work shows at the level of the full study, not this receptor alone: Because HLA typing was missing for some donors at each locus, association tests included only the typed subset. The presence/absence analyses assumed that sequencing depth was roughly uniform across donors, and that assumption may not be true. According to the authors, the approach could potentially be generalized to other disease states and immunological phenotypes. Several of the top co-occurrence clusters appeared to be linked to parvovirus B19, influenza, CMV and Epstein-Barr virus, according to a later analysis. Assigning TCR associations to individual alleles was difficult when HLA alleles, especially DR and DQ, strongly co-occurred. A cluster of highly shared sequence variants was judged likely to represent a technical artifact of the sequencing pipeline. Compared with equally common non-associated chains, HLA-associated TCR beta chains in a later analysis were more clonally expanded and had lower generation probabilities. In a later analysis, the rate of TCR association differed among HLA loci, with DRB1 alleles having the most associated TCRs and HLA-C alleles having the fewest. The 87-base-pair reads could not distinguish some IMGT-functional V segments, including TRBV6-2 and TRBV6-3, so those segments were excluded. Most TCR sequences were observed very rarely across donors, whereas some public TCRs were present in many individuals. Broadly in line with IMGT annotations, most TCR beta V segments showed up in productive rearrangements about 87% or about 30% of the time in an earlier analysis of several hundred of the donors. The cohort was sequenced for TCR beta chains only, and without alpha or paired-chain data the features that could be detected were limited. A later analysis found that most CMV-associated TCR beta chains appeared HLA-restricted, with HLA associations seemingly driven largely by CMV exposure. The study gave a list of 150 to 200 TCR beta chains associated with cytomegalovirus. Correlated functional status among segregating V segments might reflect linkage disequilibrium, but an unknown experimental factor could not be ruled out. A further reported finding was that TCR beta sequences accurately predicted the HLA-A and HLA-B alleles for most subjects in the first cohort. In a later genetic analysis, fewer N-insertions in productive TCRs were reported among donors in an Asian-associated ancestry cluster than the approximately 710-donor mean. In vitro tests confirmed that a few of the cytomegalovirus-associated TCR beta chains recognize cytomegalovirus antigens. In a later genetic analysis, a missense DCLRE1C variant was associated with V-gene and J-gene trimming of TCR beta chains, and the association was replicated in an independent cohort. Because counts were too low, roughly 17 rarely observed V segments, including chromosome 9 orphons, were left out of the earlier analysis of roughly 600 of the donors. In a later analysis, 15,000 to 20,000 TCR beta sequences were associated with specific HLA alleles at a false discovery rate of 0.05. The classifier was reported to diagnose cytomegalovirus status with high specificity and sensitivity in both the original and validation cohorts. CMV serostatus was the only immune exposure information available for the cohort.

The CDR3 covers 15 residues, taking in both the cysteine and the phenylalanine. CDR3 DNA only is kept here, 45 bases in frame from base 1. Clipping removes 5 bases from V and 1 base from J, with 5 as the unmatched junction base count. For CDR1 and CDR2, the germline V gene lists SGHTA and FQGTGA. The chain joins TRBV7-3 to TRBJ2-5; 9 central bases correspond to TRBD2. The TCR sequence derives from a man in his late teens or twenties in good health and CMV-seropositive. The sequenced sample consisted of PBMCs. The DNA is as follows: TGTGCCAGCAGCAAAAGCGGGGGGCTCCAAGAGACCCAGTACTTC. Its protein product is CASSKSGGLQETQYF.